In its sample, the clone carrying this T cell receptor (beta chain) was seen a few times. The antigen remains undetermined. This sample is drawn from a study of beta chain features in type 1 diabetes. On the study more broadly: There were approximately 100,000,000 sorted cells examined across all samples. Notes on the study in general: Insertion counts at VDJ junctions were lower in type 1 diabetes patients, who also showed more deletions there. Within patients, naive, central memory and Treg TCRB repertoires seemed more similar than within healthy donors.

Sequencing targeted expressed TCRB transcripts, as all isolated RNA had been reverse transcribed. Here immunoSEQ multiplex PCR was the method, and the copy in TCRdb shows in-frame clones only, minus some. Seen here are a few hundred thousand clones, roughly 12% observed once, and the top ten hold about 0.017%. A sort by CD45RO/CCR7/CD25/CD127/CD95/CD27 yielded CD4+ naive, central memory, regulatory and stem cell-like memory cells. CDR3 length: 14 residues. Germline loops: CDR1 SGHVS, CDR2 FNYEAQ. V was shortened by 1 base and J by 1 base, with 7 bases between the two germline ends. J is TRBJ1-2 and V is TRBV7-6; tentative D call: TRBD1 (5 bases). The TCR sequence derives from a young man in good health. The sequenced sample was naive CD4+ T cells from blood. As DNA, the CDR3 is TGTGCCAGCAGCTTAGAAGGGGATAACTATGGCTACACCTTC. Encoded protein: CASSLEGDNYGYTF.